What follows are 29 T cell receptor beta chains derived from one specimen sequenced in a study of blood T cell repertoires in COVID-19 (dated by TCRdb to the early 2020s). The library was generated by the immunoSEQ multiplex PCR assay. TCRdb carries this immuneACCESS record with in-frame sequences only. Its versions omit some clonotypes, under half of them owing to an unresolved V gene in the studies checked, with the rest unexplained. The sample data list about 210,000 clones, and 88% of these were observed just once. The ten largest clones add up to over 1.5% of the sample. Sequenced material: peripheral blood. These receptors all stem from a man aged 65 to 79 with acute or convalescent COVID-19.

V gene TRBV24-1 combines with J gene TRBJ2-1; 10 positions agree with TRBD1. The CDR3 contains 17 residues. V trimming: 3 bases; J trimming: 2 bases; junction bases outside the gene matches: 6. From germline, CDR1 is KGHDR and CDR2 SFDVKD. CDR3: CATSDAGTGVPYNEQFF. In DNA, the CDR3 is TGTGCCACCAGTGATGCCGGGACAGGGGTCCCCTACAATGAGCAGTTCTTC.

The V gene is TRBV7-9, the J gene TRBJ2-3; D is possibly TRBD2 (6 bases). From germline, CDR1 is SEHNR and CDR2 FQNEAQ (reference sequence). The CDR3 covers 17 residues. Trimming took off 0 bases at V and 0 bases at J, with 13 bases between the two ends. The CDR3 DNA is TGTGCCAGCAGCTTAGCGGGGGGAGGCCCTAGCACAGATACGCAGTATTTT. Translated: CASSLAGGGPSTDTQYF. Combining the CDR3 with reference TRBV7-9 and TRBJ2-3 gives the whole variable domain DTGVSQNPRHKITKRGQNVTFRCDPISEHNRLYWYRQTLGQGPEFLTYFQNEAQLEKSRLLSDRFSAERPKGSFSTLEIQRTEQGDSAMYLCASSLAGGGPSTDTQYFGPGTRLTVL.

The genes are TRBV2 and TRBJ2-7, with TRBD2 matching over 7 bases. Germline CDR1 and CDR2: SNHLY and FYNNEI. The junction had 9 bases not matched to a gene; V was cut back by 10 bases and J by 0 bases. CDR3 size: 14 residues. The CDR3 sequence is CAIVTGGGSYEQYF. The CDR3 nucleotides read TGTGCCATCGTCACGGGGGGAGGCTCCTACGAGCAGTACTTC.

This clone showed up just once. The gene calls are TRBV5-5 and TRBJ2-7; D not certain. From germline, CDR1 is SGHKS and CDR2 YYEKEE (reference sequence). The ends were cut back, 4 bases at V and 6 bases at J, with 11 bases in the middle. This CDR3 contains 12 residues. The CDR3 sequence is CASSRHPSEQYF. The DNA for the CDR3 is TGTGCCAGCAGCCGTCATCCGAGCGAGCAGTACTTC.

J is TRBJ2-5 and V is TRBV27; TRBD2 agrees at 16 bases. The CDR3 is made up of 19 amino acids. V lost 2 bases to trimming and J lost 5 bases; unmatched junction nucleotides: 11. Germline CDR1 and CDR2: MNHEY and SMNVEV (reference sequence). The CDR3 bases are TGTGCCAGCAGTTTAAGGAGGACAGGGACTAGCGGGAGGGGTGAGACCCAGTACTTC. Translation: CASSLRRTGTSGRGETQYF.

This clone has more than one count but fewer than ten. This chain joins TRBV28 and TRBJ1-1; D is ambiguous. The CDR3 length is 17 residues. In germline, CDR1 is MDHEN, CDR2 SYDVKM. Trimming cost V 2 bases and J 4 bases, with 20 bases left between them. DNA of the CDR3: TGTGCCAGCAGTTTACTTGTTCTTACAGTGATCGGCACTGAAGCTTTCTTT. It is translated as CASSLLVLTVIGTEAFF.

The rearrangement uses TRBV5-1 and TRBJ2-2; 7 positions agree with TRBD1. J was trimmed by 4 bases and V by 3 bases; bases with no gene match: 6. The CDR3 is 15 residues long. Germline assignment: CDR1 SGHRS and CDR2 YFSETQ. CDR3 nucleotide sequence: TGCGCCAGCAGCTATACAGGGGTAGGCACCGGGGAGCTGTTTTTT. Encoded protein: CASSYTGVGTGELFF.

The sample holds one count of this clone. The rearrangement links TRBV7-8 to TRBJ1-2, with 7 bases identical to TRBD1. The CDR3 spans 13 residues. The V and J ends lost 3 bases and 3 bases, in that order; junction bases with no gene match: 1. The V gene's germline CDR1 is SGHVS and CDR2 FQNEAQ. In DNA, the CDR3 is TGTGCCAGCAGCTTGCAGGGGGACTATGGCTACACCTTC. Amino acid sequence: CASSLQGDYGYTF. Full variable domain (outside the CDR3, taken from reference TRBV7-8 and TRBJ1-2): GAGVSQSPRYKVAKRGQDVALRCDPISGHVSLFWYQQALGQGPEFLTYFQNEAQLDKSGLPSDRFFAERPEGSVSTLKIQRTQQEDSAVYLCASSLQGDYGYTFGSGTRLTVV.

V usage is TRBV4-1 and J usage is TRBJ2-2, with a tentative D call TRBD2 (6 bases). From germline, CDR1 is MGHRA and CDR2 YSYEKL. This CDR3 region has 17 residues. Trimming cost V 3 bases and J 3 bases, with 17 bases left between them. CDR3 region: CASSQSVRRVDTGELFF. CDR3 nucleotide sequence: TGCGCCAGCAGCCAGAGTGTCAGGAGGGTGGACACCGGGGAGCTGTTTTTT.

The chain links TRBV29-1 to TRBJ1-2; maybe TRBD1 (6 bases). This CDR3 region has 13 residues. Germline V gives CDR1 SQVTM, CDR2 ANQGSEA. Trimming stripped 4 bases from V and 3 bases from J, with 12 bases between. The CDR3 DNA follows: TGCAGCGTTGGACAGGTAATGGACTATGGCTACACCTTC. It is translated as CSVGQVMDYGYTF.

The rearrangement links TRBV27 to TRBJ1-2, with 7 bases that match TRBD1. CDR1 and CDR2 (germline): MNHEY, SMNVEV (reference sequence). The CDR3 has 16 residues. The V gene end was trimmed by 3 bases and the J gene end by 0 bases; junction bases not matched to a gene: 7. The chain's CDR3 is CASSLDRDSSNYGYTF. CDR3 bases: TGTGCCAGCAGTTTGGACCGGGACAGCTCTAACTATGGCTACACCTTC.

This chain joins TRBV3-1 (or the pseudogene TRBV3-2) and TRBJ2-1; D remains unclear. The V end was cut by 10 bases, the J end by 7 bases, with 17 bases between. The CDR3 spans 13 residues. Germline loops: CDR1 LGHDT, CDR2 YNNKEL (reference sequence). The CDR3 coding sequence is TGTGCCACCCAACTGATGTCGGGTAATGAGCAGTTCTTC. Translating it yields CATQLMSGNEQFF.

The CDR3 bases are TGTGCCAGCTCCCGGGGAAGTACCTACGAGCAGTACTTC. Its translation is CASSRGSTYEQYF. This chain uses TRBV27 with TRBJ2-7; maybe TRBD2 (5 bases). Per the germline V gene, CDR1 is MNHEY and CDR2 is SMNVEV (reference sequence). The CDR3 is 13 amino acids. Deletions cut 8 bases from V and 2 bases from J, with 13 bases between.

V and J are TRBV6-6 and TRBJ2-4; D perhaps matches TRBD2 (6 bases). The germline V gene has CDR1 MNHNY and CDR2 SVGAGI (reference sequence). V was cut by 6 bases and J by 2 bases, with 11 bases left in between. CDR3 length: 14 amino acids. In DNA form, the CDR3 reads TGTGCCAGCAGGACCGGGAGCTCCAAAAACATTCAGTACTTC. It translates to CASRTGSSKNIQYF.

The rearrangement joins TRBV7-8 to TRBJ1-6; TRBD1 might be the D (5 bases). The germline V gene has CDR1 SGHVS and CDR2 FQNEAQ. There are 15 residues in the CDR3. The germline V and J ends were trimmed by 1 base and 6 bases, with 10 bases remaining between them. CDR3 residues: CASSLGMGGNSPLHF. CDR3 nucleotides: TGTGCCAGCAGCTTAGGTATGGGGGGTAATTCACCCCTCCACTTT.

The rearrangement uses TRBV7-3 and TRBJ2-7, with D perhaps TRBD1 (6 bases). Germline V gene lookup returns CDR1 SGHTA and CDR2 FQGTGA. Trimming shortened V by 4 bases and J by 3 bases, and 10 bases separated the two germline ends. There are 13 residues in the CDR3. The CDR3 nucleotides read TGTGCCAGCAGCTCCGGACAGAGCTACGAGCAGTACTTC. This codes for CASSSGQSYEQYF.

This clone was detected a few times. The genes are TRBV7-9 and TRBJ2-1; 7 bases map to TRBD2. Germline V gives CDR1 SEHNR, CDR2 FQNEAQ (reference sequence). Losses at the gene ends were 5 bases for V and 7 bases for J; bases not matched to a gene: 17. This CDR3 region has 17 residues. Here the CDR3 DNA reads TGTGCCAGCAGCCGATCAAGAGTGGCGGGAGACAATAATGAGCAGTTCTTC. Translating it yields CASSRSRVAGDNNEQFF.

This chain joins TRBV21-1 and TRBJ1-1; TRBD1 is the table's D call and was not checked against the DNA. TRBV21-1 represents a pseudogene. The CDR3 has 15 amino acids. The CDR3 sequence is CASSRQGARDTEAFF. In nucleotides, the CDR3 is TGTGCCAGCAGCAGACAGGGGGCTAGGGACACTGAAGCTTTCTTT.

V is TRBV5-6 and J is TRBJ1-3; D is unresolved. The V end lost 5 bases, the J end lost 1 base, and 7 bases lay between the germline ends. This CDR3 spans 13 amino acids. Germline V gene sequence: CDR1 SGHDT, CDR2 YYEEEE. CDR3: CASSQFSGNTIYF. The CDR3 nucleotides read TGTGCCAGCAGTCAGTTTTCTGGAAACACCATATATTTT.

The chain joins TRBV9 to TRBJ2-1, with 11 nucleotides matching TRBD2. From germline, CDR1 is SGDLS and CDR2 YYNGEE. This CDR3 has 15 residues. Trimming cost V 3 bases and J 3 bases; bases outside gene matches: 2. This CDR3 is CASSASGGNYNEQFF. CDR3 DNA: TGTGCCAGCAGCGCTAGCGGGGGGAACTACAATGAGCAGTTCTTC. Full variable domain (missing parts from reference TRBV9 and TRBJ2-1): DSGVTQTPKHLITATGQRVTLRCSPRSGDLSVYWYQQSLDQGLQFLIQYYNGEERAKGNILERFSAQQFPDLHSELNLSSLELGDSALYFCASSASGGNYNEQFFGPGTRLTVL.

The V call is TRBV29-1, the J call TRBJ2-2; TRBD2 aligns across 11 bases. The V segment lost 7 bases and the J segment 2 bases; nucleotides outside the gene matches: 6. Germline values: CDR1 SQVTM, CDR2 ANQGSEA. This CDR3 contains 15 residues. The CDR3 loop is CSGLTSGSNTGELFF. For the CDR3, the DNA is TGCAGCGGCCTTACTAGCGGGAGCAACACCGGGGAGCTGTTTTTT.

The chain couples TRBV6-5 to TRBJ2-1, with 9 positions matching TRBD2. The germline V gene encodes CDR1 MNHEY and CDR2 SVGAGI. J was trimmed by 10 bases and V by 2 bases; bases with no gene match: 12. CDR3 length equals 16 residues. For the CDR3, the DNA is TGTGCCAGCAGTTACGAGGGCGGGAGGGCATGGCGGGAGCAGTTCTTC. Protein: CASSYEGGRAWREQFF.

The chain employs TRBV27 and TRBJ1-2, with 7 bases identical to TRBD1. J gave up 4 bases and V 2 bases, and 7 bases lay outside the gene matches. The CDR3 loop spans 15 amino acids. Germline V CDR1 and CDR2: MNHEY, SMNVEV (reference sequence). The CDR3 protein is CASSLDRDSGYGYTF. In DNA, the CDR3 is TGTGCCAGCAGTTTAGACAGGGATTCCGGCTATGGCTACACCTTC.

The chain uses TRBV27 and TRBJ2-6, with D possibly TRBD2 on 5 matching bases. The V gene lost 5 bases and the J gene lost 0 bases, with 20 bases spanning the gap. Germline CDR1 is MNHEY and CDR2 is SMNVEV (reference sequence). There are 19 residues in the CDR3. The CDR3: CASSPMGSAVSSGANVLTF. CDR3 nucleotides: TGTGCCAGCAGTCCTATGGGGAGCGCGGTTAGCTCTGGGGCCAACGTCCTGACTTTC.

The chain employs TRBV6-5 and TRBJ2-3, with a tentative D call TRBD1 (6 bases). Trimming cost V 7 bases and J 1 base, with 12 bases left between them. The CDR3 has 14 amino acids. CDR1 is MNHEY, CDR2 SVGAGI, per germline. The CDR3, as DNA: TGTGCCAGCACGTCCAGGGGTGGCACAGATACGCAGTATTTT. It yields the protein CASTSRGGTDTQYF.

The V and J genes are TRBV28 and TRBJ2-1; tentative D call: TRBD2 (5 bases). Trimming pared 6 bases from V and 0 bases from J, leaving 15 bases between. Looked up from germline, CDR1 is MDHEN and CDR2 is SYDVKM. The CDR3 contains 16 residues. The CDR3 protein is CASSRFEGFSYNEQFF. The CDR3 DNA sequence: TGTGCCAGCAGCCGCTTTGAGGGTTTCTCCTACAATGAGCAGTTCTTC.

This chain joins TRBV5-1 and TRBJ2-1, with TRBD1 matching 7 bases. V dropped 2 bases and J dropped 6; count of bases not matched to a gene: 11. The CDR3 is 16 residues long. The germline CDR1 and CDR2 sequences are SGHRS and YFSETQ. This CDR3 is CASSFGIRGRANEQFF. In DNA, the CDR3 is TGCGCCAGCAGCTTCGGAATAAGGGGGCGAGCCAATGAGCAGTTCTTC.

The rearrangement links TRBV11-2 to TRBJ1-1; 9 bases agree with TRBD1. CDR1 and CDR2 (germline): SGHAT, FQNNGV. The CDR3 runs 16 residues. Trimming removed 4 bases from V and 2 bases from J; junction bases left unmatched: 8. The CDR3 DNA is TGTGCCAGCAGCTCCGGGACAGGGCCCACCAACACTGAAGCTTTCTTT. Encoded protein: CASSSGTGPTNTEAFF. Full variable domain (outside the CDR3, taken from reference TRBV11-2 and TRBJ1-1): EAGVAQSPRYKIIEKRQSVAFWCNPISGHATLYWYQQILGQGPKLLIQFQNNGVVDDSQLPKDRFSAERLKGVDSTLKIQPAKLEDSAVYLCASSSGTGPTNTEAFFGQGTRLTVV.

The table lists this clone with a count of one. The chain employs TRBV10-3 and TRBJ1-4, with TRBD1 identical over 10 bases. Germline-derived CDR1 and CDR2 are ENHRY and SYGVKD. V was clipped by 4 bases and J by 3 bases; unmatched bases: 2. The CDR3 is 15 amino acids. CDR3 bases: TGTGCCATCAGTGGGGGGACAGGGGCTAATGAAAAACTGTTTTTT. This codes for CAISGGTGANEKLFF.